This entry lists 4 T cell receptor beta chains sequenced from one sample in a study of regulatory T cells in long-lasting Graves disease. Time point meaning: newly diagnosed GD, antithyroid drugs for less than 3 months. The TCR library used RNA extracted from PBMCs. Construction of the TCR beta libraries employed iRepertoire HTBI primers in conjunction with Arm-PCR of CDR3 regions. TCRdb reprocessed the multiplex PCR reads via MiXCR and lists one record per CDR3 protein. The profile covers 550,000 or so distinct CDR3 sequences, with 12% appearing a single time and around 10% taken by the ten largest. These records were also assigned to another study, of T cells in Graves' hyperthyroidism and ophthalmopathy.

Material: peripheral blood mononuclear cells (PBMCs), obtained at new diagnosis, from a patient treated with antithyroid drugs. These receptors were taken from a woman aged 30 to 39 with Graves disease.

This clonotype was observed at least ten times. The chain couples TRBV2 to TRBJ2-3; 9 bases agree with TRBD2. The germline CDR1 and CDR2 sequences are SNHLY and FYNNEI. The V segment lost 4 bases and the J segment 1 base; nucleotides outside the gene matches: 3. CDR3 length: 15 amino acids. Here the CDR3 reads CASSAAGGRTDTQYF. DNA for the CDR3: TGTGCCAGCAGTGCAGCGGGAGGCCGCACAGATACGCAGTATTTT.

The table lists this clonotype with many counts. Written as DNA, the CDR3 is TGTGCCAGCAGTTACTCCCAAACTGAGCAGTTCTTC. Translation gives CASSYSQTEQFF. This rearrangement joins TRBV6-2 or TRBV6-3 to TRBJ2-1, with unresolved D. Germline V CDR1 and CDR2: MNHEY, SVGEGT. Trimming removed 0 bases at V and 9 bases at J, with 6 bases between. The CDR3 extends over 12 amino acids.

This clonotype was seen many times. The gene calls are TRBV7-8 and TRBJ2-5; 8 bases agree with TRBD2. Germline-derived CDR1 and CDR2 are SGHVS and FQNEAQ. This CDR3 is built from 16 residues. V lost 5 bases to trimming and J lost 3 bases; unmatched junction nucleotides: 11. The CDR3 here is CASSQIEGSGEETQYF. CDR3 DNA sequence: TGTGCCAGCAGCCAAATAGAGGGTAGCGGGGAAGAGACCCAGTACTTC.

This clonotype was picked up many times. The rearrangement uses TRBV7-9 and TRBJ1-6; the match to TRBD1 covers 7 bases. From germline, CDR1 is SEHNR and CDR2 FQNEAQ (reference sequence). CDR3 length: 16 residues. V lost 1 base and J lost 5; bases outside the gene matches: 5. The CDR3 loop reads CASSLGSDRNNSPLHF. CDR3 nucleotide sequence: TGTGCCAGCAGCTTAGGCTCGGACAGGAATAATTCACCCCTCCACTTT.